Given below is one T cell receptor beta chain in context. Original handling: Reference gene primer amplification gave nucleated cell count estimates. The repertoire was sequenced with immunoSEQ multiplex PCR; TCRdb's copy has only in-frame clones and lacks some. V and J calls plus clone size are reproduced from that table; the DNA served to infer D and trimming. The sample yields some 250,000 clones, more than 70% seen once. V dropped 10 bases and J dropped 2; count of bases not matched to a gene: 9. CDR1 and CDR2 (germline): MNHEY, SVGAGI. This CDR3 contains 14 residues. This sample is drawn from a study of blood T cell repertoires in COVID-19.

The receptor's source is a woman aged 40 to 49 who had recovered from COVID-19. The specimen sequenced was peripheral blood. V and J are TRBV6-5 and TRBJ1-2; 8 bases line up with TRBD1. The CDR3 spells CATEPGQANYGYTF. DNA of the CDR3: TGTGCCACAGAACCGGGACAGGCCAACTATGGCTACACCTTC.